This is a list of T cell receptor beta chains from one sample in a study of cytomegalovirus exposure and HLA in healthy donors. Sequenced by immunoSEQ multiplex PCR; TCRdb stores in-frame clones only, minus some. This sample has about 94,000 clones, with more than 65% found just once. The sequencing sample was made of PBMCs. The receptors derive from a human donor in good health. The CDR3 runs from the conserved cysteine through the conserved F or W. Fields, in order: CDR3 DNA, CDR3 protein, clone size, D gene, J gene, V gene. D genes are given only for firm matches. Clone size is given for some rows only: seen once, a few or many times, or a class if the clone is expanded.

cdr3_nt: TGTGCCAGCAGCTTAGTGGTCCCGGAGGAGCAGTACTTC; cdr3_aa: CASSLVVPEEQYF; clone_size: few; d_call: -; j_call: TRBJ2-7; v_call: TRBV11-2
cdr3_nt: TGTGCCAGCAGTGTTAGCGGCTCCTACAATGAGCAGTTCTTC; cdr3_aa: CASSVSGSYNEQFF; clone_size: few; d_call: -; j_call: TRBJ2-1; v_call: TRBV6-4
cdr3_nt: TGTGCCAGCAGTTACTACAGGGTTGGGTACGAGCAGTACTTC; cdr3_aa: CASSYYRVGYEQYF; clone_size: -; d_call: -; j_call: TRBJ2-7; v_call: TRBV6-5
cdr3_nt: TGTGCCAGCAGCCTCCGGGAGGGGGGAGGGACCCAGTACTTC; cdr3_aa: CASSLREGGGTQYF; clone_size: -; d_call: TRBD2; j_call: TRBJ2-5; v_call: TRBV7-2
cdr3_nt: TGTGCTAGTGGATCCAGGGGTGCTGGAAACACCATATATTTT; cdr3_aa: CASGSRGAGNTIYF; clone_size: -; d_call: -; j_call: TRBJ1-3; v_call: TRBV12-5
cdr3_nt: TGTGCCAGCAGACCGGGACTGAGAAACTATGGCTACACCTTC; cdr3_aa: CASRPGLRNYGYTF; clone_size: -; d_call: -; j_call: TRBJ1-2; v_call: TRBV27
cdr3_nt: TGTGCCAGCAGTGAGCACTCTACCTCCTACGAGCAGTACTTC; cdr3_aa: CASSEHSTSYEQYF; clone_size: -; d_call: -; j_call: TRBJ2-7; v_call: TRBV2
cdr3_nt: TGCGCCTCCGCGCAAGGGGGTGAGCAGTTCTTC; cdr3_aa: CASAQGGEQFF; clone_size: -; d_call: -; j_call: TRBJ2-1; v_call: TRBV4-1
cdr3_nt: TGTGCCAGCAGTTATAAAAGGGGGCTGGGCACTGAAGCTTTCTTT; cdr3_aa: CASSYKRGLGTEAFF; clone_size: -; d_call: TRBD1; j_call: TRBJ1-1; v_call: TRBV6-5
cdr3_nt: TGCGCCAGCAGCTTGAGGGCTAGCGCGAACACCGGGGAGCTGTTTTTT; cdr3_aa: CASSLRASANTGELFF; clone_size: -; d_call: -; j_call: TRBJ2-2; v_call: TRBV5-1
cdr3_nt: TGTGCCAGCGTCCCGTCCGAGGAGATCTATGGCTACACCTTC; cdr3_aa: CASVPSEEIYGYTF; clone_size: -; d_call: -; j_call: TRBJ1-2; v_call: TRBV2
cdr3_nt: TGTGCCAGCACCGAGCCGGGGGGCAACTATGGCTACACCTTC; cdr3_aa: CASTEPGGNYGYTF; clone_size: -; d_call: -; j_call: TRBJ1-2; v_call: TRBV7-2
cdr3_nt: TGTGCCAGTAGGGCCGGGACAGGGGTTCGGGAGACCCAGTACTTC; cdr3_aa: CASRAGTGVRETQYF; clone_size: -; d_call: TRBD1; j_call: TRBJ2-5; v_call: TRBV19
cdr3_nt: -; cdr3_aa: CASSQVGTGANYGHTF; clone_size: -; d_call: -; j_call: TRBJ1-2; v_call: TRBV4-1
cdr3_nt: TGTGCCAGCAGCTTAGGCTCCGGGGAAGGAAGGGCCCAGTACTTC; cdr3_aa: CASSLGSGEGRAQYF; clone_size: few; d_call: -; j_call: TRBJ2-5; v_call: TRBV13
cdr3_nt: TGTGCCAGCAGCGACAGGGGCGGAGCAGATACGCAGTATTTT; cdr3_aa: CASSDRGGADTQYF; clone_size: -; d_call: TRBD1; j_call: TRBJ2-3; v_call: TRBV6-5
cdr3_nt: TGTGCCAGCAGTGATTATAGTTACGAGCAGTACTTC; cdr3_aa: CASSDYSYEQYF; clone_size: -; d_call: -; j_call: TRBJ2-7; v_call: TRBV25-1
cdr3_nt: TGTGCCAGCAGCCATGACCTCGAACAGGGGTTGGATACGCAGTATTTT; cdr3_aa: CASSHDLEQGLDTQYF; clone_size: -; d_call: TRBD1; j_call: TRBJ2-3; v_call: TRBV14
cdr3_nt: TGTGCCAGCAGGTCACAGGGTTTCCAGCCCCAGCATTTT; cdr3_aa: CASRSQGFQPQHF; clone_size: -; d_call: -; j_call: TRBJ1-5; v_call: TRBV28
cdr3_nt: TGTGCCAGCAGCCTCGGACTAGCGGGGGGGCTCTACGAGCAGTACTTC; cdr3_aa: CASSLGLAGGLYEQYF; clone_size: -; d_call: TRBD2; j_call: TRBJ2-7; v_call: TRBV5-4
cdr3_nt: TGTGCCAGCAGCTTAGATGGTAGCGGGACCTCCTACAATGAGCAGTTCTTC; cdr3_aa: CASSLDGSGTSYNEQFF; clone_size: -; d_call: TRBD2; j_call: TRBJ2-1; v_call: TRBV7-6
cdr3_nt: TGCGCCAGCAGCTTGGACACCCGACAGGGAGGGACCCAGTACTTC; cdr3_aa: CASSLDTRQGGTQYF; clone_size: once; d_call: -; j_call: TRBJ2-5; v_call: TRBV5-1
cdr3_nt: TGTGCCAGCTCACCCTTGGGGACTACGTTTAGCACAGATACGCAGTATTTT; cdr3_aa: CASSPLGTTFSTDTQYF; clone_size: -; d_call: TRBD2; j_call: TRBJ2-3; v_call: TRBV18